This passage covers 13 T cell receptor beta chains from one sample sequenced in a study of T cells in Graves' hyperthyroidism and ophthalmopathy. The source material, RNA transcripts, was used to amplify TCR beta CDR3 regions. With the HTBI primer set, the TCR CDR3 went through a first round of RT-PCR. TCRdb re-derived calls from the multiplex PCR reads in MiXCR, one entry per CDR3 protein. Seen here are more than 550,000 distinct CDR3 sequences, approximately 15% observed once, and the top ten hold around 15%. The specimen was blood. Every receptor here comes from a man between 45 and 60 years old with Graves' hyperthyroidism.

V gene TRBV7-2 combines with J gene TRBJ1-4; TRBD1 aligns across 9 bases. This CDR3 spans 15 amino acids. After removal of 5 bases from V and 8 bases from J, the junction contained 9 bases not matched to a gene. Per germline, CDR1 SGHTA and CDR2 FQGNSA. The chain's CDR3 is CASSVTQGAVEKLFF. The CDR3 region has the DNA TGTGCCAGCAGCGTCACACAGGGGGCCGTAGAAAAACTGTTTTTT.

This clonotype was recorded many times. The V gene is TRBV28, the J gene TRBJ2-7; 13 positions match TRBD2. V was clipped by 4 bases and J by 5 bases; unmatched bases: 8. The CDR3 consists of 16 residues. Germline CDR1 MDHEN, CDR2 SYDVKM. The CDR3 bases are TGTGCCAGCAGTTCCCCGACTAGCGGGAGGTCCCACGAGCAGTACTTC. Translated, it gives CASSSPTSGRSHEQYF.

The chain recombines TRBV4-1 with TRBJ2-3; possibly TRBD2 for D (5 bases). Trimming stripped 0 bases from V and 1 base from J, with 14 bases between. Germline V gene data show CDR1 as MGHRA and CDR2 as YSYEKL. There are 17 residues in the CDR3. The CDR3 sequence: CASSQDPTSSGTDTQYF. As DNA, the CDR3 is TGCGCCAGCAGCCAAGACCCTACTAGTAGTGGCACAGATACGCAGTATTTT.

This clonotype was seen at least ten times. The CDR3 coding sequence is TGTGCCAGCAGTCAACCTCGGACTAGCGGGTGGTACAATGAGCAGTTCTTC. This codes for CASSQPRTSGWYNEQFF. The rearrangement links TRBV28 to TRBJ2-1, with 11 bases aligning to TRBD2. The CDR3 runs 17 residues. The V and J ends lost 5 bases and 4 bases, in that order; junction bases with no gene match: 10. From germline, CDR1 is MDHEN and CDR2 SYDVKM.

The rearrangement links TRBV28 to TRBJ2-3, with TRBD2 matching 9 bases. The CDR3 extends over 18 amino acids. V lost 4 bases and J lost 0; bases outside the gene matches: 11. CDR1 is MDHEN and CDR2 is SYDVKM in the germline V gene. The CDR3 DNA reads TGTGCCAGCAGTTCGATCCCCTGGACTAGCGCTAGCACAGATACGCAGTATTTT. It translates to CASSSIPWTSASTDTQYF. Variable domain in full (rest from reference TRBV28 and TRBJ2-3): DVKVTQSSRYLVKRTGEKVFLECVQDMDHENMFWYRQDPGLGLRLIYFSYDVKMKEKGDIPEGYSVSREKKERFSLILESASTNQTSMYLCASSSIPWTSASTDTQYFGPGTRLTVL.

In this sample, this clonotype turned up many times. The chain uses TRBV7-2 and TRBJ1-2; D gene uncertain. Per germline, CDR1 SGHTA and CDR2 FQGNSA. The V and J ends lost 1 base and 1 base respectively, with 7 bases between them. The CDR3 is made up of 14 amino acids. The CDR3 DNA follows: TGTGCCAGCAGCTTAGATAACAGTAACTATGGCTACACCTTC. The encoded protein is CASSLDNSNYGYTF.

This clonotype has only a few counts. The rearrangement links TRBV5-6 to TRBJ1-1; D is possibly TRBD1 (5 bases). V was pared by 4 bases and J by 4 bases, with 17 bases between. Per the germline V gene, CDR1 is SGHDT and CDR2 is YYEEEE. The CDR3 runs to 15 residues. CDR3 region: CASSAISRVGTEAFF. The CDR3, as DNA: TGTGCCAGCAGCGCCATTTCCAGGGTTGGCACTGAAGCTTTCTTT.

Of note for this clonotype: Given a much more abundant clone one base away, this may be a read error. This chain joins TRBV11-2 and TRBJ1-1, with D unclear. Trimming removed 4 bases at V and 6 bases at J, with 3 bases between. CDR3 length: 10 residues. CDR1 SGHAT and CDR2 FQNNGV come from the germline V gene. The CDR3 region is CASSSAEAFF. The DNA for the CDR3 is TGTGCCAGCAGCTCAGCTGAAGCTTTCTTT.

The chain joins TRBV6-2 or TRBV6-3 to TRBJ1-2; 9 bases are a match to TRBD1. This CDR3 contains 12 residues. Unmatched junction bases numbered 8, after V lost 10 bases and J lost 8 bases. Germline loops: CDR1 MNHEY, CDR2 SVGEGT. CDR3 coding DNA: TGTGCCATGTGGGACAGGGCGGCCGGCTACACCTTC. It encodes CAMWDRAAGYTF.

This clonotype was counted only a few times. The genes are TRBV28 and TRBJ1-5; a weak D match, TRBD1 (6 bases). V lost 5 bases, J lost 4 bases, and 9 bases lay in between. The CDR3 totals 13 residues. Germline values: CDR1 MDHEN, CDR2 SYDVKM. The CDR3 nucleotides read TGTGCCAGCAGTAACAGGGTTAATCAGCCCCAGCATTTT. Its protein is CASSNRVNQPQHF.

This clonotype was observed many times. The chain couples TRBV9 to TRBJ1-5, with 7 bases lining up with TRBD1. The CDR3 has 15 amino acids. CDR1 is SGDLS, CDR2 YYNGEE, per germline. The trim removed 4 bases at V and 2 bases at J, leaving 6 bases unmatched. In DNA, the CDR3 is TGTGCCAGCAGCACCGGACAGGCCCGCAATCAGCCCCAGCATTTT. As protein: CASSTGQARNQPQHF.

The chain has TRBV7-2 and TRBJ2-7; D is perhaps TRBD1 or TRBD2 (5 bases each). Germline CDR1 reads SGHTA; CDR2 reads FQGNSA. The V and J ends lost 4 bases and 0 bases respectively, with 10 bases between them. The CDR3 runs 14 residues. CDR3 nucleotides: TGTGCCAGCAGCTCCATGGGGGACTCCTACGAGCAGTACTTC. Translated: CASSSMGDSYEQYF.

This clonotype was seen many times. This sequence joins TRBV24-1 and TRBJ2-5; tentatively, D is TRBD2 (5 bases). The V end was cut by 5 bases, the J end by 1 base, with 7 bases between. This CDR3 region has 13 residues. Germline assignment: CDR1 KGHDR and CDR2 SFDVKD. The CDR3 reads CATSGTSQETQYF. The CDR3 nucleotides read TGTGCCACCAGTGGCACTAGCCAAGAGACCCAGTACTTC.